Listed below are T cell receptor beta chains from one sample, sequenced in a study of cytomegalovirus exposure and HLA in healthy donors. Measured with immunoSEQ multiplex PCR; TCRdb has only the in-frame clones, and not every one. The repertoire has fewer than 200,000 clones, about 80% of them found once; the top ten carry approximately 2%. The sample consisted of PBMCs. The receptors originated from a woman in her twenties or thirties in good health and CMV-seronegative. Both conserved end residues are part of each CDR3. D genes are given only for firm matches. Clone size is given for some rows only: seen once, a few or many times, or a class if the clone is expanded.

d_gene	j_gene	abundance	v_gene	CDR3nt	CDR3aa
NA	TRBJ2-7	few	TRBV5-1	TGCGCCAGCAGGGGTGAAGCGATGTACGAGCAGTACTTC	CASRGEAMYEQYF
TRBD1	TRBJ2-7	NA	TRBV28	TGTGCCAGCAGCATCGGACAGGGAGCCTACGAGCAGTACTTC	CASSIGQGAYEQYF
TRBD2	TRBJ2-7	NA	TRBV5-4	TGTGCCAGCAGCTTAGCGGGGGGGGGCTACGAGCAGTACTTC	CASSLAGGGYEQYF
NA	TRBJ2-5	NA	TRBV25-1	TGTGCCAGCAGTGTCAGGTTCCAAGAGACCCAGTACTTC	CASSVRFQETQYF
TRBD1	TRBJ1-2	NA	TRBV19	TGTGCCAGTAGTTCCCCCGACAGGGCGAGTGGCTACACCTTC	CASSSPDRASGYTF
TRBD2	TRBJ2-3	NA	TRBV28	TGTGCCAGCACCCCCCTAGCGGGGGGAACGCCTAGCACAGATACGCAGTATTTT	CASTPLAGGTPSTDTQYF
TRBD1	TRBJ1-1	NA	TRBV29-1	TGCAGCTTCTCAGGGGGCCCGGATGAAGCTTTCTTT	CSFSGGPDEAFF
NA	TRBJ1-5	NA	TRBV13	TGTGCCAGCAGCGGGGGCGGGTACAATCAGCCCCAGCATTTT	CASSGGGYNQPQHF
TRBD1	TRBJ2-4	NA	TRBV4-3	TGCGCCAGCAGCCCGGGACAGGGGGCATCCAAAAACATTCAGTACTTC	CASSPGQGASKNIQYF
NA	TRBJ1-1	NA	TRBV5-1	TGCGCCAGCAAATACAGTATGAACACTGAAGCTTTCTTT	CASKYSMNTEAFF
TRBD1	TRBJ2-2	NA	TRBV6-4	TGTGCCAGCAGTCCCTCCAGGAGACAGGGACCTTCCGGGGAGCTGTTTTTT	CASSPSRRQGPSGELFF
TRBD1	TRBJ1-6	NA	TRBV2	TGTGCCAGCAGTGATATAAGGGGGCGAGGCTATTCACCCCTCCACTTT	CASSDIRGRGYSPLHF
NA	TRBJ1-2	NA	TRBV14	TGTGCCAGCAGCCAAGGCCCCGGGTATGGCTACACCTTC	CASSQGPGYGYTF
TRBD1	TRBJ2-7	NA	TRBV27	TGTGCCAGCAGTTTAACCCCGGGACAGACCCCCTACGAGCAGTACTTC	CASSLTPGQTPYEQYF
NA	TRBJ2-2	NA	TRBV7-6	TGTGCCAGCACCCAGGCGGGCGGGGAATTGTCCGGGGAGCTGTTTTTT	CASTQAGGELSGELFF
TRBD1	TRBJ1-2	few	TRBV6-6	TGTGCCACCTCCCCCCGGGAGACAGGGAGAGGCTACACCTTC	CATSPRETGRGYTF
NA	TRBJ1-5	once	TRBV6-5	TGTGCCAGCAGTTTCAGTCAATATAGCAATCAGCCCCAGCATTTT	CASSFSQYSNQPQHF
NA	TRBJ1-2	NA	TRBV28	TGTGCCAGCAGCTACGACAGCAACTATGGCTACACCTTC	CASSYDSNYGYTF
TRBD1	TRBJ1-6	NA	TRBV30	TGTGCCTGGCATCCGGGACAGGTGCTGCATTCACCCCTCCACTTT	CAWHPGQVLHSPLHF
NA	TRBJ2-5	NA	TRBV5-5	TGTGCCAGCAGCTTCTGGGTGCCGGGGGAGACCCAGTACTTC	CASSFWVPGETQYF
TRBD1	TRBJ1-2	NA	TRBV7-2	TGTGCCAGCAGCCCAAAAACAGGGGGCTCTGGGTATGGCTACACCTTC	CASSPKTGGSGYGYTF
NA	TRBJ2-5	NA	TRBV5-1	TGCGCCAGCAGCTTGGGACAGCCTCAAGAGACCCAGTACTTC	CASSLGQPQETQYF
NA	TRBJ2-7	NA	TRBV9	TGTGCCAGCAGCGTACTATCAGGGCACGAGCAGTACTTC	CASSVLSGHEQYF
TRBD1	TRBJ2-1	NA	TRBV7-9	TGTGCCAGCAGCTCGGGCCCGGGACAGGGATTCGGTGAGCAGTTCTTC	CASSSGPGQGFGEQFF
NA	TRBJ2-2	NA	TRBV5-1	TGCGCCAGCAGCTCATACACCGGGGAGCTGTTTTTT	CASSSYTGELFF
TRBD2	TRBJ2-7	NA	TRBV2	TGTGCCAGCAGTGAAAGGGAGCGGGGGGGCTCCTACGAGCAGTACTTC	CASSERERGGSYEQYF
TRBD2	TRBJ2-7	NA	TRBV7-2	TGTGCCAGCGCAGGAGTAGCGGGAGTTGGAGAGCAGTACTTC	CASAGVAGVGEQYF
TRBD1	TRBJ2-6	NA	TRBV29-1	TGCAGCGTACGCTCAGAGGGGGCCAACGGCCTGACTTTC	CSVRSEGANGLTF
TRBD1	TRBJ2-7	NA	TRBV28	TGTGCCAGCCAGGGACAGGGGGCCTTTGAGCAGTACTTC	CASQGQGAFEQYF
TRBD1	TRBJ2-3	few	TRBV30	TGTGCCTGGAGTGTAGCCAGGACAGGGGGCGGCACAGATACGCAGTATTTT	CAWSVARTGGGTDTQYF
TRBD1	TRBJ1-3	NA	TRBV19	TGTGCCAGTAGGATGGACAGGGCTGGAAACACCATATATTTT	CASRMDRAGNTIYF
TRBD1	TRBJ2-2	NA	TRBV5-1	TGCGCCAGCACTTCTCTGACAGGGTCGTACACCGGGGAGCTGTTTTTT	CASTSLTGSYTGELFF
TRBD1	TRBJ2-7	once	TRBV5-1	TGCGCCAGCAGCTTGGCTCGGGACAGAGCTTCTTACGAGCAGTACTTC	CASSLARDRASYEQYF
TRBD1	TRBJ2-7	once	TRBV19	TGTGCCAGTAGTAGGCAGGGGGCGAGTTCCTACGAGCAGTACTTC	CASSRQGASSYEQYF
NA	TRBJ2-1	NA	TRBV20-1	TGCAGTGCTCTAGCGTTCAATGAGCAGTTCTTC	CSALAFNEQFF
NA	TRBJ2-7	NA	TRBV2	TGTGCCAGCAGGAGAACCCCGGGACTCCTGGCGCCCTACGAGCAGTACTTC	CASRRTPGLLAPYEQYF
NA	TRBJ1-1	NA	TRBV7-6	TGTGCCAGCAGGCCGGGACAAGTGAACACTGAAGCTTTCTTT	CASRPGQVNTEAFF
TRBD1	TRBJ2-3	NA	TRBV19	TGTGCCAGTAGTCCGGGACAGAATACGCAGTATTTT	CASSPGQNTQYF
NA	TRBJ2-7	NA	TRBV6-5	TGTGCCAGCAGTTACCCCCTAGGGGACTCCTACGAGCAGTACTTC	CASSYPLGDSYEQYF
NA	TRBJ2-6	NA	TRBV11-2	TGTGCCAGCAGCTTGGGGGCTCCTGGGGCCAACGGCCTGACTTTC	CASSLGAPGANGLTF
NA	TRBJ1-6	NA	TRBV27	TGTGCCAGCAGTTTGCTCGGGGGGTTGGATTCACCCCTCCACTTT	CASSLLGGLDSPLHF
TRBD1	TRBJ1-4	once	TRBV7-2	TGTGCCAGCAGCGGGACAGCTCTTAATGAAAAACTGTTTTTT	CASSGTALNEKLFF
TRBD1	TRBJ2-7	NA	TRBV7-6	TGTGCCAGCAGCCTAGACAGGGTCTACGAGCAGTACTTC	CASSLDRVYEQYF
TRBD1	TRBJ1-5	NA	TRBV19	TGTGCCAGTAGTAGGACGACAGGGCCTCAGCCCCAGCATTTT	CASSRTTGPQPQHF
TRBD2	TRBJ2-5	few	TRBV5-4	TGTGCCAGCAGCTTTCCCAGCGGGGGGGCCGTAGAGACCCAGTACTTC	CASSFPSGGAVETQYF
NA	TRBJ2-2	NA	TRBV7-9	TGTTCCAGCAGCTTAGACAGCACCGGGGAGCTGTTTTTT	CSSSLDSTGELFF
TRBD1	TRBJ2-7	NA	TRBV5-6	TGTGCCAGCAGCCGGGACAGACGGGGCTACGAGCAGTACTTC	CASSRDRRGYEQYF
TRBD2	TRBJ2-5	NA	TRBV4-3	TGCGCCAGCAGCCATCCTCAGGGCCCGGGACTAGCGGAAGAGACCCAGTACTTC	CASSHPQGPGLAEETQYF
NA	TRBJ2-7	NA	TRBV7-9	TGTGCCAGCAGCTTGAATGGGGGCAAAGGCGAGCAGTACTTC	CASSLNGGKGEQYF
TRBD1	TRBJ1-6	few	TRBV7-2	TGTGCCAGCAGCTTAGAGACAGGGGAATCACCCCTCCACTTT	CASSLETGESPLHF
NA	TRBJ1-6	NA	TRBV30	TGTGCCTGGACTCTTATTTCGAATTCACCCCTCCACTTT	CAWTLISNSPLHF
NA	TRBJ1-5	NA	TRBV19	TGTGCCAGTAGTGAGTTACGGAGCAATCAGCCCCAGCATTTT	CASSELRSNQPQHF
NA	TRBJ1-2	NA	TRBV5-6	TGTGCCAGCAGCTTGGGGGCCTTAGCTAACTATGGCTACACCTTC	CASSLGALANYGYTF
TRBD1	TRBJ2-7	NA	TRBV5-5	TGTGCCAGCAGCTACGGGACAGACGAGCAGTACTTC	CASSYGTDEQYF
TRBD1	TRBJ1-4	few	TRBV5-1	TGCGCCAGCAGTCCGACAGGGGGTATTTACACTAATGAAAAACTGTTTTTT	CASSPTGGIYTNEKLFF